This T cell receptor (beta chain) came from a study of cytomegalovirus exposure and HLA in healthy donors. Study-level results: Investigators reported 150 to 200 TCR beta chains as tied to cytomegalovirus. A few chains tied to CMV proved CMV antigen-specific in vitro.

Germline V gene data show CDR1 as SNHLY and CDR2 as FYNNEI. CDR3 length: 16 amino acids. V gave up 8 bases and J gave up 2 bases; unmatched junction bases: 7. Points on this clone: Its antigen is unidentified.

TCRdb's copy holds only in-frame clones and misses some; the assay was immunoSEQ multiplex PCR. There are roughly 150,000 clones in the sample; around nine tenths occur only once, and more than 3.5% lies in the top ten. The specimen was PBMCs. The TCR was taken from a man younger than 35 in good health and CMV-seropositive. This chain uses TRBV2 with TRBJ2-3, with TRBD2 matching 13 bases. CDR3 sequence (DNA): TGTGCCAGCCACCGGGGACTAGCGGGGATCACAGATACGCAGTATTTT. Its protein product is CASHRGLAGITDTQYF.